These T cell receptor beta chains were read from a single sample in a study of T-cell memory formation after mild COVID-19. Using its own MiXCR run on the 5' RACE reads, TCRdb lists one record per CDR3 protein. This sample has around 45,000 distinct CDR3 sequences, with roughly 9% found just once. Sequenced: PBMCs or a T cell subset sorted from them (not recorded which). The receptors shown here come from an adult woman who had mild COVID-19 (a few samples of this study predate the infection). Cell type and time point are not known. Both conserved end residues are part of each CDR3. The order of the fields is V gene, J gene, CDR3 protein.

TRBV24-1,TRBJ2-3,CATSQGDTQYF
TRBV7-2,TRBJ1-5,CASSLGGGGQPQHF
TRBV4-1,TRBJ2-3,CASSRPQSSVGTDTQYF
TRBV20-1,TRBJ2-5,CSARPLGGGETQYF
TRBV27,TRBJ1-2,CASLGHRGGYTF
TRBV12-3/TRBV12-4,TRBJ2-7,CASSLGGTGGREQYF
TRBV20-1,TRBJ2-5,CSAGESGTSGGLETQYF
TRBV29-1,TRBJ2-1,CSVGPLVGEQFF
TRBV20-1,TRBJ2-7,CSARPRGESGEQYF
TRBV7-9,TRBJ1-2,CAGSLAATEHYGYTF
TRBV4-1,TRBJ1-1,CASSHPTVNTEAFF
TRBV4-1,TRBJ2-1,CASSQSGRGGYNEQFF
TRBV12-3/TRBV12-4,TRBJ2-1,CASSVRDRGGNEQFF
TRBV12-3/TRBV12-4,TRBJ2-2,CASSLYGSNTGELFF
TRBV2,TRBJ2-5,CASTFANGASTQYF
TRBV18,TRBJ2-5,CASQGLAGRETQYF
TRBV6-2/TRBV6-3,TRBJ2-2,CASSGFGGELFF
TRBV7-2,TRBJ2-5,CASSLAQGVLETQYF
TRBV12-3/TRBV12-4,TRBJ2-7,CASSLAGGMGEQYF
TRBV2,TRBJ2-1,CASSALAGGEQFF
TRBV15,TRBJ2-7,CATSSVVLAGGNRYEQYF
TRBV12-3/TRBV12-4,TRBJ2-3,CASSLARYTDTQYF
TRBV7-8,TRBJ2-7,CASSRTNSYEQYF
TRBV11-3,TRBJ1-1,CASSLDRLDRGNTEAFF
TRBV20-1,TRBJ2-1,CSASVLLGSGEQFF
TRBV7-2,TRBJ2-7,CASSFRQGSYEQYF
TRBV12-3/TRBV12-4,TRBJ2-7,CASSFLWTSGRHEQYF
TRBV13,TRBJ2-2,CASSSPSGTGELFF
TRBV20-1,TRBJ2-7,CSARDMDGRAGEQYF
TRBV20-1,TRBJ1-1,CSATKTGRNEAFF
TRBV2,TRBJ1-5,CASSDRTGHQPQHF
TRBV24-1,TRBJ2-7,CATSAGSYEQYF
TRBV12-3/TRBV12-4,TRBJ2-3,CASSFSGGRDTQYF
TRBV12-3/TRBV12-4,TRBJ1-6,CASSKTGGGSPLHF
TRBV4-1,TRBJ2-3,CASSQPGLAAGGTDTQYF
TRBV7-3,TRBJ2-3,CASSLVRTDTQYF
TRBV24-1,TRBJ2-3,CATSPWGSSADTQYF
TRBV2,TRBJ2-2,CASSASGGELFF
TRBV20-1,TRBJ1-5,CSAAGGNQPQHF
TRBV12-3/TRBV12-4,TRBJ2-7,CASRGVGLEKYEQYF
TRBV19,TRBJ2-5,CASSPGQLKETQYF
TRBV5-1,TRBJ2-1,CASSLVGESDEQFF
TRBV7-9,TRBJ2-7,CASSRSGGREQYF
TRBV5-8,TRBJ1-1,CASSFRSGRGNTEAFF
TRBV4-2,TRBJ2-2,CASSQADSYTGELFF
TRBV11-1,TRBJ2-3,CASSPGQRSTDTQYF
TRBV5-1,TRBJ2-4,CASSPDGGTNIQYF